This is a list of T cell receptor beta chains from one sample in a study of blood T cell repertoires in COVID-19. TCRdb's copy holds only in-frame clones and misses some; the assay was immunoSEQ multiplex PCR. The sample lists around 100,000 clones, roughly 91% seen once, with more than 6% in the top ten. Sequencing input: peripheral blood. The source of these receptors is a man aged 18 to 35 with COVID-19, enrolled during active disease. Each CDR3 is given with its conserved first and last residue. Fields, in order: D gene, clone size, J gene, V gene, CDR3 protein, CDR3 DNA. D genes are given only for firm matches. Expanded clones are given a class, and other clones once, few, many or no size at all.

>TRBD2|NA|TRBJ2-3|TRBV2
CASSEDTGLGGTDTQYF
TGTGCCAGCAGTGAAGATACAGGACTAGGAGGCACAGATACGCAGTATTTT
>TRBD1|NA|TRBJ1-3|TRBV4-1
CASSQEPGQGLFGGNTIYF
TGCGCCAGCAGCCAAGAACCGGGACAGGGGCTTTTTGGTGGAAACACCATATATTTT
>NA|NA|TRBJ2-7|TRBV7-9
CASSWGEYEQYF
TGTGCCAGCAGCTGGGGCGAGTACGAGCAGTACTTC
>NA|few|TRBJ1-1|TRBV9
CASSVYEGMNTEAFF
TGTGCCAGCAGCGTATATGAGGGAATGAACACTGAAGCTTTCTTT
>TRBD2|NA|TRBJ2-1|TRBV9
CASSSTSGRVGNEQFF
TGTGCCAGCAGTTCGACTAGCGGGAGGGTTGGGAATGAGCAGTTCTTC
>TRBD1|NA|TRBJ1-5|TRBV6-6
CASSKGTELNQPQHF
TGTGCCAGCAGTAAAGGGACAGAACTCAATCAGCCCCAGCATTTT
>NA|NA|TRBJ2-5|TRBV9
CASSPPSGSRQETQYF
TGTGCCAGCAGCCCACCTAGTGGCAGTCGGCAAGAGACCCAGTACTTC
>NA|NA|TRBJ2-7|TRBV3-1/TRBV3-2
CASSTQRHYEQYF
TGTGCCAGCAGCACCCAGCGCCACTACGAGCAGTACTTC
>NA|NA|TRBJ2-3|TRBV7-9
CASSFADTQYF
TGTGCCAGCAGCTTCGCAGATACGCAGTATTTT
>TRBD1|once|TRBJ2-7|TRBV4-3
CASSQSDRGPYEQYF
TGCGCCAGCAGCCAATCCGACAGGGGGCCTTACGAGCAGTACTTC
>NA|NA|TRBJ2-1|TRBV9
CASSVWGQGGNEQFF
TGTGCCAGCAGCGTATGGGGGCAGGGAGGGAATGAGCAGTTCTTC
>NA|NA|TRBJ2-1|TRBV6-5
CASETDSFNEQFF
TGTGCCAGCGAGACAGACAGTTTCAATGAGCAGTTCTTC
>TRBD2|NA|TRBJ2-2|TRBV9
CASSVLAGGNTGELFF
TGTGCCAGCAGCGTTCTAGCGGGAGGTAACACCGGGGAGCTGTTTTTT
>TRBD1|NA|TRBJ1-1|TRBV25-1
CASSPDRGRPEAFF
TGTGCCAGCAGTCCGGACAGGGGGCGGCCCGAAGCTTTCTTT
>NA|NA|TRBJ2-1|TRBV28
CASSLLTRSYNEQFF
TGTGCCAGCAGTTTATTGACTCGCTCCTACAATGAGCAGTTCTTC
>NA|NA|TRBJ2-5|TRBV14
CASSQYPGIGETQYF
TGTGCCAGCAGCCAATACCCAGGGATTGGGGAGACCCAGTACTTC
>NA|NA|TRBJ1-2|TRBV27
CASSSYKGVSYGYTF
TGTGCCAGCAGTTCTTATAAGGGAGTCAGCTATGGCTACACCTTC
>NA|once|TRBJ2-6|TRBV6-2/TRBV6-3
CASSYSASWSGANVLTF
TGTGCCAGCAGTTACTCGGCATCCTGGTCTGGGGCCAACGTCCTGACTTTC
>NA|NA|TRBJ1-1|TRBV19
CASSLREAEMNTEAFF
TGTGCCAGTAGTCTCCGGGAAGCGGAAATGAACACTGAAGCTTTCTTT
>NA|NA|TRBJ1-5|TRBV6-5
CASSMTGRRPQHF
TGTGCCAGCAGTATGACAGGTCGTCGGCCCCAGCATTTT
>TRBD2|NA|TRBJ2-3|TRBV6-5
CASSYYPGLAGDTQYF
TGTGCCAGCAGTTACTACCCGGGACTAGCAGGGGATACGCAGTATTTT
>NA|NA|TRBJ1-2|TRBV28
CASSFVYEGYGYTF
TGTGCCAGCAGTTTTGTTTACGAGGGTTATGGCTACACCTTC
>TRBD2|NA|TRBJ2-1|TRBV10-3
CAISDPGRGSYNEQFF
TGTGCCATCAGTGACCCCGGGAGGGGCTCCTACAATGAGCAGTTCTTC
>NA|NA|TRBJ1-2|TRBV6-5
CATNGEGYYGYTF
TGTGCCACCAACGGGGAAGGGTACTATGGCTACACCTTC
>NA|NA|TRBJ1-6|TRBV5-6
CASSLAVRASPLHF
TGTGCCAGCAGCTTGGCTGTCAGGGCTTCACCCCTCCACTTT
>NA|NA|TRBJ1-4|TRBV4-3
CASSQDPQGREEKLFF
TGCGCCAGCAGCCAAGATCCGCAGGGGAGGGAAGAAAAACTGTTTTTT
>NA|NA|TRBJ1-5|TRBV29-1
CSVGGGGNQPQHF
TGCAGCGTAGGGGGTGGTGGCAATCAGCCCCAGCATTTT
>NA|NA|TRBJ2-7|TRBV30
CACSGVGGPREQYF
TGTGCCTGCTCTGGGGTCGGAGGACCCAGGGAGCAGTACTTC
>TRBD1|once|TRBJ2-7|TRBV4-2
CASSQDGPGGFDEQYF
TGTGCCAGCAGCCAAGACGGCCCAGGGGGATTCGACGAGCAGTACTTC
>NA|NA|TRBJ2-7|TRBV2
CASSSTASYEQYF
TGTGCCAGCAGTTCAACAGCCTCCTACGAGCAGTACTTC
>NA|NA|TRBJ2-7|TRBV27
CASSLSRQVQFHEQYF
TGTGCCAGCAGTTTATCAAGGCAGGTTCAATTCCACGAGCAGTACTTC
>NA|NA|TRBJ1-5|TRBV7-9
CASSLGGWPQHF
TGTGCCAGCAGCTTAGGGGGCTGGCCCCAGCATTTT
>NA|NA|TRBJ2-7|TRBV21-1
CASSKAASGRAFYEQYF
TGTGCCAGCAGCAAAGCGGCTAGCGGGAGGGCCTTCTACGAGCAGTACTTC
>TRBD2|NA|TRBJ2-7|TRBV28
CASSLGLAAEQYF
TGTGCCAGCAGTCTAGGACTAGCGGCCGAGCAGTACTTC
>NA|NA|TRBJ1-4|TRBV7-9
CASSFRAGATNEKLLF
TGTGCCAGCAGCTTTCGCGCGGGTGCAACTAATGAAAAACTGCTTTTT
>TRBD1|NA|TRBJ2-7|TRBV11-2
CASSRDSAYEQYF
TGTGCCAGCAGCCGGGACAGTGCCTACGAGCAGTACTTC
>TRBD1|NA|TRBJ1-3|TRBV28
CASRETGGFGNTIYF
TGTGCCAGCAGGGAGACAGGGGGGTTTGGAAACACCATATATTTT
>NA|NA|TRBJ2-7|TRBV2
CASSEEVSVSSYEQYF
TGTGCCAGCAGTGAAGAGGTTAGCGTAAGCTCCTACGAGCAGTACTTC
>TRBD2|NA|TRBJ2-7|TRBV7-8
CASSLEGGLAGPEQYF
TGTGCCAGCAGCTTAGAGGGGGGACTAGCGGGACCCGAGCAGTACTTC
>TRBD1|NA|TRBJ1-1|TRBV6-5
CASSYLRGITFF
TGTGCCAGCAGTTACCTCAGGGGGATAACTTTCTTT
>NA|NA|TRBJ1-3|TRBV5-4
CASSLGQGVQNTIYF
TGTGCCAGCAGCTTGGGGCAGGGTGTTCAAAACACCATATATTTT
>TRBD1|NA|TRBJ1-5|TRBV7-9
CASSSDRATQHF
TGTGCCAGCAGCTCGGACAGGGCGACCCAGCATTTT
>TRBD2|NA|TRBJ2-7|TRBV5-1
CASSLVAGGLNEQYF
TGCGCCAGCAGCTTGGTAGCGGGAGGGCTGAACGAGCAGTACTTC
>NA|NA|TRBJ2-1|TRBV7-6
CASSPQGYEQFF
TGTGCCAGCAGCCCACAGGGATATGAGCAGTTCTTC
>TRBD1|NA|TRBJ1-4|TRBV10-3
CAIRGQGENEKLLF
TGTGCCATCAGAGGACAGGGGGAAAACGAAAAACTGCTTTTT
>TRBD2|NA|TRBJ2-1|TRBV19
CASSMRLAGNEQFF
TGTGCCAGTAGTATGCGACTAGCGGGAAATGAGCAGTTCTTC
>NA|NA|TRBJ2-5|TRBV27
CASRQGRETQYF
TGTGCCAGCAGGCAGGGCAGGGAGACCCAGTACTTC
>TRBD2|NA|TRBJ2-7|TRBV9
CASSVGLAGGRYEQYF
TGTGCCAGCAGCGTAGGACTAGCGGGAGGACGGTACGAGCAGTACTTC
>NA|NA|TRBJ2-1|TRBV27
CASSLAVNNEQFF
TGTGCCAGCAGTTTAGCGGTTAACAATGAGCAGTTCTTC
>TRBD1|NA|TRBJ1-3|TRBV6-1
CASSPDRGDTIYF
TGTGCCAGCAGTCCCGACAGGGGAGACACCATATATTTT
>NA|NA|TRBJ1-3|TRBV28
CASSLYRAGNTIYF
TGTGCCAGCAGTTTATACAGGGCTGGAAACACCATATATTTT
>NA|NA|TRBJ2-7|TRBV11-3
CASSPRGTKLHEQYF
TGTGCCAGCAGCCCCCGGGGGACGAAACTCCACGAGCAGTACTTC
>TRBD1|NA|TRBJ2-2|TRBV7-9
CASNKRITGDVDSGELFF
TGTGCCAGCAATAAGAGAATTACAGGGGACGTGGATTCCGGGGAGCTGTTTTTT
>NA|NA|TRBJ1-6|TRBV2
CASGTGLNSPLHF
TGTGCCAGCGGAACAGGCCTGAATTCACCCCTCCACTTT
>NA|NA|TRBJ2-3|TRBV6-1
CASSVRRDIITDTQYF
TGTGCCAGCAGTGTCCGCCGGGACATAATCACAGATACGCAGTATTTT